Below are 18 T cell receptor beta chains sequenced from a single sample in a study of technical replicates of blood from several donors. Clones were sequenced by immunoSEQ multiplex PCR, and TCRdb holds only the in-frame ones, with some missing. The sample contains about 59,000 clones, 86% of which appear only once. Material for sequencing was PBMCs. These receptor sequences come from a human donor in good health. Some clones in this sample may be carry-over from other donors' samples.

J is TRBJ2-1 and V is TRBV7-7; 10 bases fit TRBD1. Germline CDR1 reads SSHAT; CDR2 reads FNYEAQ (reference sequence). The CDR3 sequence is 15 residues long. J was trimmed by 2 bases and V by 8 bases; bases with no gene match: 6. In nucleotides, the CDR3 is TGTGCCAGCGCCGAAGGACAGGGGGCCTACAATGAGCAGTTCTTC. It codes for CASAEGQGAYNEQFF.

V usage is TRBV6-1 and J usage is TRBJ2-2; D is possibly TRBD2 (6 bases). The CDR3 runs 15 residues. Germline V gene data show CDR1 as MNHNS and CDR2 as SASEGT. V was cut by 7 bases and J by 1 base, with 13 bases left in between. This chain's CDR3 is CASKERVLNTGELFF. Written as DNA, the CDR3 is TGTGCCAGCAAAGAGCGGGTATTGAACACCGGGGAGCTGTTTTTT.

The rearrangement uses TRBV19 and TRBJ2-3; tentatively, D is TRBD1 (6 bases). CDR1 and CDR2 from the germline V gene are LNHDA and SQIVND (reference sequence). The CDR3 is 12 residues long. V lost 4 bases to trimming and J lost 4 bases, with 6 bases between them. In DNA form, the CDR3 reads TGTGCCAGTAGTACAGGGGCAGATACGCAGTATTTT. This encodes CASSTGADTQYF.

In this sample, this clone turned up once. The rearrangement uses TRBV7-9 and TRBJ2-7; D is undetermined. This CDR3 has 12 amino acids. Trimming left V 3 bases short and J 5 bases short, with 8 bases between. CDR1 SEHNR and CDR2 FQNEAQ come from the germline V gene (reference sequence). CDR3 sequence: CASSLYRDEQYF. The CDR3 DNA reads TGTGCCAGCAGCTTGTATCGGGACGAGCAGTACTTC.

As for this clone: A junction end diverges from the germline sequence, so it may reflect a read error. For the CDR3, the DNA is TGCGCCAGCAGCTGGGGTCAGCGACAGGGGGCTCGTTTATCCTCCGAGCAGTACTTC. Residues: CASSWGQRQGARLSSEQYF. This sequence joins TRBV5-1 and TRBJ2-7, with 10 bases matching TRBD1. The CDR3 sequence is 19 residues long. CDR1 and CDR2 from the germline V gene are SGHRS and YFSETQ.

The chain carries TRBV27 and TRBJ2-1, with unresolved D. V was pared by 9 bases and J by 3 bases, with 9 bases between. The CDR3 has 12 residues. CDR1 is MNHEY and CDR2 is SMNVEV in the germline V gene (reference sequence). CDR3 bases: TGTGCCAGTCTCGGGTTCTACAATGAGCAGTTCTTC. Amino acid sequence: CASLGFYNEQFF.

The J gene is TRBJ1-3, the V gene TRBV2, with 11 nucleotides matching TRBD1. J lost 5 bases, V lost 6 bases, and 3 bases had no gene match. The CDR3 runs 14 residues. Germline CDR1 reads SNHLY; CDR2 reads FYNNEI. The CDR3 loop is CASREDRGRNTIYF. DNA for the CDR3: TGTGCCAGCAGGGAGGACAGGGGGCGAAACACCATATATTTT. The full variable domain, rest sourced from reference TRBV2 and TRBJ1-3, is EPEVTQTPSHQVTQMGQEVILRCVPISNHLYFYWYRQILGQKVEFLVSFYNNEISEKSEIFDDQFSVERPDGSNFTLKIRSTKLEDSAMYFCASREDRGRNTIYFGEGSWLTVV.

The chain joins TRBV29-1 to TRBJ2-1; D remains unclear. Germline lookup yields CDR1 SQVTM and CDR2 ANQGSEA. CDR3 length: 13 amino acids. The V and J ends lost 7 bases and 0 bases respectively, with 10 bases between them. The CDR3, as DNA: TGCAGCGCCGTCCCGAGCTCCTACAATGAGCAGTTCTTC. Translation gives CSAVPSSYNEQFF.

The J gene is TRBJ1-5, the V gene TRBV7-3, with TRBD1 as a possible D gene (5 bases). The V end lost 6 bases, the J end lost 2 bases, and 17 bases lay between the germline ends. CDR1 SGHTA and CDR2 FQGTGA come from the germline V gene. The CDR3 extends over 16 amino acids. CDR3 amino acids: CASSFRGWGCNQPQHF. The CDR3 coding sequence is TGTGCCAGCAGTTTCCGTGGGTGGGGCTGCAATCAGCCCCAGCATTTT.

The chain uses TRBV15 and TRBJ2-2; D remains ambiguous. This CDR3 has 13 residues. Germline V lookup: CDR1 LNHNV, CDR2 YYDKDF (reference sequence). The V end was cut by 6 bases, the J end by 4 bases, with 9 bases between. CDR3 amino acids: CATSKELTGELFF. CDR3 DNA: TGTGCCACCAGTAAAGAACTCACCGGGGAGCTGTTTTTT.

J is TRBJ2-1 and V is TRBV27; TRBD2 aligns across 8 bases. The CDR3 length is 17 residues. Trimming took 3 bases from V and 5 from J; bases not matched to a gene: 12. Per germline, CDR1 MNHEY and CDR2 SMNVEV (reference sequence). Here the CDR3 DNA reads TGTGCCAGCAGTTTCTCTTCTGGCGGGAGGTTAAACAATGAGCAGTTCTTC. It specifies CASSFSSGGRLNNEQFF.

The chain combines TRBV7-8 with TRBJ1-1; 9 nucleotides match TRBD1. The CDR3 totals 18 residues. Germline V gene lookup returns CDR1 SGHVS and CDR2 FQNEAQ. The J segment lost 0 bases and the V segment lost 5 bases, leaving 13 bases of the junction unmatched. This CDR3 is CASSPRWGQGKMNTEAFF. The DNA of the CDR3 is TGTGCCAGCAGCCCAAGATGGGGACAGGGAAAAATGAACACTGAAGCTTTCTTT.

The count of this clone is one. This chain's CDR3 is CATSRDRPGGHEKLFF. Here the CDR3 DNA reads TGTGCCACCAGCAGAGATAGGCCGGGGGGACATGAAAAACTGTTTTTT. The chain has TRBV15 and TRBJ1-4, with D perhaps matching TRBD1 (5 bases). Germline V gives CDR1 LNHNV, CDR2 YYDKDF (reference sequence). The CDR3 loop spans 16 amino acids. The V and J ends lost 0 bases and 6 bases respectively, with 14 bases between them.

The chain uses TRBV4-2 and TRBJ2-7; the match to TRBD2 covers 8 bases. The V gene end was trimmed by 6 bases and the J gene end by 2 bases; junction bases not matched to a gene: 6. The germline V gene encodes CDR1 LGHNA and CDR2 YNFKEQ. The CDR3 totals 14 residues. CDR3 in amino acids: CASRSGLGAYEQYF. The CDR3 DNA sequence: TGTGCCAGCAGGTCGGGACTAGGCGCCTACGAGCAGTACTTC.

The CDR3 DNA is TGCGCCAGCAGCCAACTTGAGTTACTCTCATATAATTCACCCCTCCACTTT. Encoded protein: CASSQLELLSYNSPLHF. V gene TRBV4-1 combines with J gene TRBJ1-6; D unclear. V was cut by 2 bases and J by 4 bases, with 15 bases left in between. Germline-derived CDR1 and CDR2 are MGHRA and YSYEKL. This CDR3 region has 17 residues.

This chain uses TRBV7-9 with TRBJ2-7; possible D gene TRBD1, 5 bases. CDR3 length: 16 amino acids. Trimming removed 1 base at V and 1 base at J, with 14 bases between. Germline CDR1 reads SEHNR; CDR2 reads FQNEAQ (reference sequence). CDR3 coding DNA: TGTGCCAGCAGCTTAGGTCTGGCAGGGTGGTCCTACGAGCAGTACTTC. Translated, it gives CASSLGLAGWSYEQYF.

V is TRBV5-1 and J is TRBJ2-7; perhaps TRBD1 as D (6 bases). Germline V gene sequence: CDR1 SGHRS, CDR2 YFSETQ. This CDR3 is built from 13 residues. The V end was cut by 5 bases, the J end by 4 bases, with 13 bases between. The CDR3 nucleotides read TGCGCCAGCAGTTCTCCAGGGGTGTACGAGCAGTACTTC. As protein: CASSSPGVYEQYF.

The CDR3 coding sequence is TGCAGCGTATTGGACAGGGCCAACACTGAAGCTTTCTTT. It codes for CSVLDRANTEAFF. The chain has TRBV29-1 and TRBJ1-1, with 8 bases fitting TRBD1. V was clipped by 6 bases and J by 2 bases; unmatched bases: 5. Germline-derived CDR1 and CDR2 are SQVTM and ANQGSEA. The CDR3 runs to 13 residues. The full variable domain, with the rest looked up from reference TRBV29-1 and TRBJ1-1, is SAVISQKPSRDICQRGTSLTIQCQVDSQVTMMFWYRQQPGQSLTLIATANQGSEATYESGFVIDKFPISRPNLTFSTLTVSNMSPEDSSIYLCSVLDRANTEAFFGQGTRLTVV.